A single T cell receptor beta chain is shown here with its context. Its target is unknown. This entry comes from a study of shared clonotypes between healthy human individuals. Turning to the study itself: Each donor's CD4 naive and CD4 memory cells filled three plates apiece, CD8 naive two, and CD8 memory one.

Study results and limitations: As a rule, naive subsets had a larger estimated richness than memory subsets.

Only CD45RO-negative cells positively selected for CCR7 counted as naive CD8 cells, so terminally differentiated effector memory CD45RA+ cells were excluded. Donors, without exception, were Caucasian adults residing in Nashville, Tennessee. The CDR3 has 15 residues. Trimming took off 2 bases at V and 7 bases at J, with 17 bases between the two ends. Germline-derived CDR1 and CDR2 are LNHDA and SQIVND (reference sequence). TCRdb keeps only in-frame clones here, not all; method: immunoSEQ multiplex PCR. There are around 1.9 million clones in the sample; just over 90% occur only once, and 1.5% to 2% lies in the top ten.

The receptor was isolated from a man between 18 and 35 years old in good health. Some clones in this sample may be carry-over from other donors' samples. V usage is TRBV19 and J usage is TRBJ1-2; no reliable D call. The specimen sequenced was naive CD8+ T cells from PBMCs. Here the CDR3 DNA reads TGTGCCAGTAGTATAATATCTGTGCTGCCGGGTGGCTACACCTTC. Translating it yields CASSIISVLPGGYTF.